This T cell receptor beta chain was captured in a study of low-dose radiotherapy and immunotherapy resistance in tumors. The patients who were eligible all carried advanced solid tumors that lacked tumor-infiltrating lymphocytes, meaning the tumors were TIL-negative. Covering alpha and beta chains, TRAV- and TRBV-specific primers were used for the first-strand cDNA. Using a constant-region primer together with a V-primer adapter, TCRs were subjected to approximately 20 PCR cycles of amplification. Using its own MiXCR run on the reads, TCRdb lists one record per CDR3 protein. The sample yields some 10,000 distinct CDR3 sequences, approximately 69% seen once. The CDR3 contains 12 residues. Trimming pared 3 bases from V and 7 bases from J, leaving 10 bases between. The V gene's germline CDR1 is KGHSH and CDR2 LQKENI.

This chain uses TRBV18 with TRBJ2-7; tentatively, D is TRBD2 (5 bases). This receptor was taken from a human donor with advanced metastatic prostate, ovarian, gallbladder or colorectal cancer (not recorded which). This table probably holds off-target reads from a library built for another chain. The CDR3 DNA reads TGTGCCAGCTCACCTCGGGAACAGGAGCAGTACTTC. Translating it yields CASSPREQEQYF.